The text below deals with one TCR beta chain. What it binds is not known. This entry is derived from a study of shared clonotypes between healthy human individuals. In the naive CD8 group, cells lacked CD45RO and were positively selected for CCR7, so terminally differentiated effector memory CD45RA+ cells were left out. Those who donated were healthy HIV-negative adults, with no recent acute infections or vaccinations reported. V was shortened by 5 bases and J by 2 bases, with 10 bases between the two germline ends. CDR3 length: 13 residues. Germline V gene lookup returns CDR1 MNHEY and CDR2 SVGAGI. Assay used: immunoSEQ multiplex PCR; TCRdb lists only in-frame clones, some missing. The sample includes hundreds of thousands of clones, approximately 95% of them seen just once. Study-wide points: Generation probabilities were higher for clonotypes shared across all four sorted-subset donors than for unshared ones. Naive subsets generally had larger estimated richness than memory subsets.

The source material was naive CD8+ T cells sorted from blood. The chain combines TRBV6-5 with TRBJ2-7, with D possibly being TRBD2 (6 bases). The TCR originated in a woman aged 25 to 39 in good health. Here the CDR3 reads CASSISGPYEQYF. The DNA for the CDR3 is TGTGCCAGCAGTATTAGCGGACCCTACGAGCAGTACTTC.